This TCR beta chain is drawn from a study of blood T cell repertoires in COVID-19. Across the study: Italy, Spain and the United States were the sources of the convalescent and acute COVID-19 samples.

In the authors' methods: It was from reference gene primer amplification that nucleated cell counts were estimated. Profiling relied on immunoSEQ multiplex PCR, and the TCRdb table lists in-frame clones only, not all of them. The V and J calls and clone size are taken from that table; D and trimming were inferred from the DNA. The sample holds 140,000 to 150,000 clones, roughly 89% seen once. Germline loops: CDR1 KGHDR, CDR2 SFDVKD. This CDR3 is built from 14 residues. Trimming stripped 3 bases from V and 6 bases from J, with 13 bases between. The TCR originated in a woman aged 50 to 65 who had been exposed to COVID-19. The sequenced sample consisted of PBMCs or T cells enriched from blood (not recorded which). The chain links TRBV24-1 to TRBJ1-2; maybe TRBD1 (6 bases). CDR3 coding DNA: TGTGCCACCAGTGATGGCTCAAAGGGGGATGGCTACACCTTC. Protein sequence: CATSDGSKGDGYTF.